The present T cell receptor (beta chain) was sequenced within a study of control samples from healthy donors and cancer patients. The CDR3 has 12 residues. Trimming removed 5 bases from V and 5 bases from J, with 10 bases in between. The germline CDR1 and CDR2 sequences are MNHEY and SMNVEV (reference sequence). Produced via immunoSEQ multiplex PCR; TCRdb's table is partial and in-frame only. The table has over 150,000 clones, around 93% seen once. The chain carries TRBV27 and TRBJ2-7; D gene ambiguous. The sequence derives from a man aged 18 to 30 in good health. Specimen: blood. The CDR3 sequence is CASSPTWDEQYF. CDR3 in DNA: TGTGCCAGCAGTCCGACATGGGACGAGCAGTACTTC.